A single sample is the source of the 28 T cell receptor beta chains below, sequenced in a study of T cell changes during pregnancy in multiple sclerosis. Measured with immunoSEQ multiplex PCR; TCRdb has only the in-frame clones, and not every one. The repertoire holds tens of thousands of clones, with 75% to 95% as singletons. The sample here was peripheral blood, taken before pregnancy. The receptors shown here come from a female donor with multiple sclerosis, enrolled in a pregnancy study.

This clone was picked up a small number of times. The CDR3, as DNA: TGTGCCAGCAGCACCCGACAGGGGGCATACACCTTC. This sequence encodes CASSTRQGAYTF. This sequence joins TRBV11-1 and TRBJ1-2; 10 bases agree with TRBD1. J was trimmed by 11 bases and V by 5 bases; bases with no gene match: 5. Germline values: CDR1 SGHAT, CDR2 FQDESV (reference sequence). The CDR3 spans 12 residues.

The V call is TRBV7-2, the J call TRBJ1-5; D is uncertain. CDR1 and CDR2 from the germline V gene are SGHTA and FQGNSA. V was trimmed by 6 bases and J by 1 base, leaving 13 bases between them. CDR3 length: 15 residues. The CDR3 loop is CASSWEGFSNQPQHF. CDR3 nucleotide sequence: TGTGCCAGCAGTTGGGAGGGATTCAGCAATCAGCCCCAGCATTTT.

In this sample, this clone turned up many times. The chain employs TRBV4-1 and TRBJ2-7; D remains unclear. The CDR3 sequence is 14 residues long. The germline V gene encodes CDR1 MGHRA and CDR2 YSYEKL. Between the trimmed V and J ends, which lost 1 base and 3 bases, there was a span of 10 bases. DNA of the CDR3: TGCGCCAGCAGCCAAGGAGCGTCTTTCTACGAGCAGTACTTC. This translates into CASSQGASFYEQYF.

This chain links TRBV7-9 with TRBJ2-2; tentatively, D is TRBD2 (6 bases). Germline V CDR1 and CDR2: SEHNR, FQNEAQ (reference sequence). CDR3 length equals 13 residues. Between the trimmed V and J ends, which lost 3 bases and 6 bases, there was a span of 8 bases. CDR3 sequence reads: CASSFRLAGELFF. The DNA for the CDR3 is TGTGCCAGCAGCTTTAGACTAGCCGGGGAGCTGTTTTTT.

The chain carries TRBV5-1 and TRBJ2-2; the match to TRBD1 covers 7 bases. Germline assignment: CDR1 SGHRS and CDR2 YFSETQ. V shed 4 bases and J 4 bases; nucleotides not matched to a gene: 22. The CDR3 consists of 20 residues. The CDR3 nucleotides read TGCGCCAGCAGCCGGAGCACCCCGACAGGGACCCTCCGAGGCACCGGGGAGCTGTTTTTT. Residues: CASSRSTPTGTLRGTGELFF.

The chain couples TRBV7-9 to TRBJ1-1; D is possibly TRBD1 (5 bases). This CDR3 spans 15 amino acids. V was pared by 1 base and J by 0 bases, with 9 bases between. The V gene's germline CDR1 is SEHNR and CDR2 FQNEAQ (reference sequence). CDR3 loop: CASSLDDRMNTEAFF. The CDR3 DNA is TGTGCCAGCAGCTTAGACGACAGAATGAACACTGAAGCTTTCTTT.

This rearrangement joins TRBV2 to TRBJ2-7; 9 bases are a match to TRBD2. Germline lookup yields CDR1 SNHLY and CDR2 FYNNEI. There are 15 residues in the CDR3. Losses at the gene ends were 6 bases for V and 2 bases for J; bases not matched to a gene: 8. This CDR3 is CASRTPGLATYEQYF. The CDR3 DNA reads TGTGCCAGCAGGACCCCGGGACTAGCTACCTACGAGCAGTACTTC.

The chain couples TRBV2 to TRBJ2-7; the D gene is possibly TRBD2 (6 bases). CDR3 length: 14 amino acids. The germline V and J ends were trimmed by 6 bases and 5 bases, with 17 bases remaining between them. Per germline, CDR1 SNHLY and CDR2 FYNNEI. CDR3 sequence: CASRAGLTVDEQYF. CDR3 nucleotide sequence: TGTGCCAGCAGGGCGGGGCTGACGGTCGACGAGCAGTACTTC.

The CDR3 DNA is TGTGCCAGTAGTATAGATTCCCGACCTAGCTTCATGAACACTGAAGCTTTCTTT. Translating it yields CASSIDSRPSFMNTEAFF. The gene calls are TRBV19 and TRBJ1-1; D uncertain. This CDR3 has 18 amino acids. CDR1 is LNHDA, CDR2 SQIVND, per germline (reference sequence). Trimming stripped 0 bases from V and 0 bases from J, with 17 bases between.

CDR3 amino acids: CASSPEAMGPQHF. The CDR3 DNA reads TGTGCCAGCTCACCGGAGGCTATGGGGCCCCAGCATTTT. The J gene is TRBJ1-5, the V gene TRBV18; D remains ambiguous. V was trimmed by 3 bases and J by 9 bases, leaving 12 bases between them. This CDR3 has 13 residues. In germline, CDR1 is KGHSH, CDR2 LQKENI.

The CDR3, as DNA: TGTGCCATCAGGGAGACAGGGGGTGGGACCGGGGAGCTGTTTTTT. Translated, it gives CAIRETGGGTGELFF. V and J are TRBV10-3 and TRBJ2-2, with TRBD1 matching over 9 bases. Germline CDR1 reads ENHRY; CDR2 reads SYGVKD. This CDR3 is 15 amino acids long. Unmatched junction bases numbered 7, after V lost 6 bases and J lost 5 bases.

The chain recombines TRBV5-1 with TRBJ2-1; TRBD2 is a possible D gene (6 bases). Germline V gives CDR1 SGHRS, CDR2 YFSETQ. V lost 4 bases, J lost 0 bases, and 11 bases lay in between. The CDR3 sequence is 15 residues long. CDR3 in DNA: TGCGCCAGCAGCCCGGGGGAGGTCTCCTACAATGAGCAGTTCTTC. It codes for CASSPGEVSYNEQFF.

This chain uses TRBV7-6 with TRBJ2-7; D unresolved. This CDR3 spans 12 amino acids. Germline-derived CDR1 and CDR2 are SGHVS and FNYEAQ. The V end lost 4 bases, the J end lost 7 bases, and 11 bases lay between the germline ends. The DNA of the CDR3 is TGTGCCAGCAGCTCTACTCACGGTGAGCAGTACTTC. It specifies CASSSTHGEQYF.

The J gene is TRBJ2-1, the V gene TRBV4-2; D is perhaps TRBD1 (5 bases). Germline CDR1 and CDR2: LGHNA and YNFKEQ. This CDR3 spans 16 amino acids. V gave up 4 bases and J gave up 0 bases, with 13 bases separating them. The CDR3 sequence: CASSRLQGVSYNEQFF. The CDR3 nucleotides are TGTGCCAGCAGCCGCCTTCAAGGGGTCTCCTACAATGAGCAGTTCTTC.

The genes are TRBV4-3 and TRBJ1-5; no clear D gene. The germline V gene encodes CDR1 LGHNA and CDR2 YSLEER. CDR3 length equals 15 residues. Trimming pared 0 bases from V and 0 bases from J, leaving 6 bases between. The CDR3 region has the DNA TGCGCCAGCAGCCAAGATTTCAATAGCAATCAGCCCCAGCATTTT. It is translated as CASSQDFNSNQPQHF.

This chain uses TRBV28 with TRBJ2-7; 13 bases match TRBD2. The CDR3 contains 14 residues. Germline CDR1 and CDR2: MDHEN and SYDVKM. V shed 6 bases and J 12 bases; nucleotides not matched to a gene: 11. The CDR3 region has the DNA TGTGCCAGCAGCCAACCGGGACTAGCGGGATTAAGGTACTTC. Its translation: CASSQPGLAGLRYF.

This chain links TRBV27 with TRBJ2-7, with 7 positions matching TRBD2. This CDR3 is 14 amino acids long. The J segment lost 4 bases and the V segment lost 7 bases, leaving 10 bases of the junction unmatched. CDR1 MNHEY and CDR2 SMNVEV come from the germline V gene (reference sequence). CDR3 sequence: CASTLPGLPYEQYF. The CDR3 DNA follows: TGTGCCAGCACCCTACCGGGACTACCTTACGAGCAGTACTTC.

The genes are TRBV7-2 and TRBJ2-5, with 7 bases aligning to TRBD1. The CDR3 is 14 amino acids. The germline V gene encodes CDR1 SGHTA and CDR2 FQGNSA. V shed 1 base, J shed 5 bases, and the junction held 4 bases outside the gene matches. As DNA, the CDR3 is TGTGCCAGCAGCTTAGACCACAGGGGCGAGACCCAGTACTTC. It codes for CASSLDHRGETQYF.

V gene TRBV15 combines with J gene TRBJ1-1; D is perhaps TRBD1 (6 bases). The CDR3 consists of 17 residues. CDR1 and CDR2 (germline): LNHNV, YYDKDF (reference sequence). V was cut by 8 bases and J by 0 bases, with 22 bases left in between. The CDR3: CATDSKGVGPMNTEAFF. CDR3 bases: TGTGCCACCGATTCAAAGGGGGTGGGACCCATGAACACTGAAGCTTTCTTT.

This clone was recorded only once. The chain joins TRBV5-4 to TRBJ2-1; 9 bases align to TRBD2. V gave up 3 bases and J gave up 9 bases; unmatched junction bases: 7. Per germline, CDR1 SGHNT and CDR2 YYREEE (reference sequence). The CDR3 consists of 14 residues. CDR3 in DNA: TGTGCCAGCAGCTCTATAGCGGGGGTTAGTGAGCAGTTCTTC. It yields the protein CASSSIAGVSEQFF.

The chain employs TRBV29-1 and TRBJ2-7, with TRBD1 matching 11 bases. The germline gives CDR1 SQVTM, CDR2 ANQGSEA. The CDR3 sequence is 13 residues long. Trimming cost V 7 bases and J 2 bases; bases outside gene matches: 4. The DNA for the CDR3 is TGCAGCGGCCGGGACAGGGGGACCTACGAGCAGTACTTC. The encoded protein is CSGRDRGTYEQYF.

The CDR3 region is CASSARLAGGYNEQFF. CDR3 in DNA: TGTGCCAGCAGCGCGAGACTAGCGGGGGGGTACAATGAGCAGTTCTTC. The V call is TRBV9, the J call TRBJ2-1, with TRBD2 matching over 14 bases. This CDR3 is built from 16 residues. V was pared by 3 bases and J by 4 bases, with 3 bases of the junction left unmatched. Per germline, CDR1 SGDLS and CDR2 YYNGEE.

As DNA, the CDR3 is TGTGCCAGCGGGCAGGACAGGGCTTTGAATGAGCAGTTCTTC. It codes for CASGQDRALNEQFF. J is TRBJ2-1 and V is TRBV25-1; TRBD1 agrees at 8 bases. Germline V gives CDR1 MGHDK, CDR2 SYGVNS. V was pared by 8 bases and J by 7 bases, with 10 bases of the junction left unmatched. The CDR3 runs 14 residues. Using reference TRBV25-1 and TRBJ2-1 for the parts outside the CDR3, the full variable domain is EADIYQTPRYLVIGTGKKITLECSQTMGHDKMYWYQQDPGMELHLIHYSYGVNSTEKGDLSSESTVSRIRTEHFPLTLESARPSHTSQYLCASGQDRALNEQFFGPGTRLTVL.

The chain couples TRBV19 to TRBJ2-7; D is perhaps TRBD1 (5 bases). Germline V lookup: CDR1 LNHDA, CDR2 SQIVND (reference sequence). V was pared by 6 bases and J by 3 bases, with 12 bases between. The CDR3 loop spans 13 amino acids. CDR3 sequence reads: CASSLGQGYEQYF. DNA for the CDR3: TGTGCCAGTAGCCTGGGGCAGGGCTACGAGCAGTACTTC.

The chain recombines TRBV5-1 with TRBJ2-1; tentatively, D is TRBD2 (6 bases). The V and J ends lost 6 bases and 8 bases respectively, with 21 bases between them. Germline V gives CDR1 SGHRS, CDR2 YFSETQ. This CDR3 is built from 15 residues. The CDR3 reads CASNFDGSRRDEQFF. The DNA for the CDR3 is TGCGCCAGCAACTTCGACGGGAGCCGAAGGGATGAGCAGTTCTTC.

This clone was recorded only once. The chain joins TRBV30 to TRBJ2-2; 10 bases match TRBD1. Germline CDR1 and CDR2: GTSNPN and SVGIG (reference sequence). Trimming at V came to 3 bases and at J to 4 bases, leaving 2 bases not matched to a gene. The CDR3 contains 14 residues. DNA of the CDR3: TGTGCCTGGAGCGGGACAGGGGCCACCGGGGAGCTGTTTTTT. It yields the protein CAWSGTGATGELFF.

V gene TRBV11-3 combines with J gene TRBJ2-7; 9 bases line up with TRBD1. Trimming cost V 5 bases and J 2 bases; bases outside gene matches: 7. The CDR3 has 15 amino acids. The germline CDR1 and CDR2 sequences are SGHNT and YENEEA. The CDR3 coding sequence is TGTGCCAGCAGCCCTGGGACAGGGCGCCCCTACGAGCAGTACTTC. It is translated as CASSPGTGRPYEQYF.

V usage is TRBV28 and J usage is TRBJ2-5; D perhaps matches TRBD2 (5 bases). The CDR3 consists of 16 residues. Looked up from germline, CDR1 is MDHEN and CDR2 is SYDVKM. Deletions cut 4 bases from V and 5 bases from J, with 20 bases between. CDR3 loop: CASSSVGDELRETQYF. The CDR3 nucleotides are TGTGCCAGCAGTTCAGTGGGAGACGAACTACGGGAGACCCAGTACTTC.